The 15 T cell receptor beta chains listed next were all sequenced from one sample in a study of T cell repertoires in cytomegalovirus infection. No cognate antigen is known for these TCRs. TCRdb redid the calling of the reads with MiXCR, one entry per CDR3 protein. This table holds some 920,000 distinct CDR3 sequences, around 30% found once. Sequencing used cultured CD8+ T cells from PBMCs, obtained from culture after CMV antigen stimulation. The source is a human donor in good health (CMV status not recorded). Some clones in this sample may be carry-over from other donors' samples.

This clonotype was seen many times. For the CDR3, the DNA is TGTGCCAGCAGCTTAGCAGGGGATGGCTACACCTTC. Protein: CASSLAGDGYTF. The rearrangement uses TRBV7-9 and TRBJ1-2, with a possible D match to TRBD1 (5 bases). Trimming removed 0 bases from V and 6 bases from J, with 5 bases in between. The germline CDR1 and CDR2 sequences are SEHNR and FQNEAQ (reference sequence). There are 12 residues in the CDR3. The full variable domain, with the rest looked up from reference TRBV7-9 and TRBJ1-2, is DTGVSQNPRHKITKRGQNVTFRCDPISEHNRLYWYRQTLGQGPEFLTYFQNEAQLEKSRLLSDRFSAERPKGSFSTLEIQRTEQGDSAMYLCASSLAGDGYTFGSGTRLTVV.

In this sample, this clonotype turned up many times. This chain connects TRBV7-8 to TRBJ2-2; D is perhaps TRBD1 (6 bases). CDR1 is SGHVS, CDR2 FQNEAQ, per germline. The CDR3 sequence is 16 residues long. The germline V and J ends were trimmed by 2 bases and 0 bases, with 10 bases remaining between them. The CDR3 here is CASSLTGTTNTGELFF. CDR3 bases: TGTGCCAGCAGCTTAACAGGGACGACGAACACCGGGGAGCTGTTTTTT.

The chain is built from TRBV7-6 and TRBJ1-6; TRBD1 matches 7 bases. The CDR3 consists of 16 residues. The trim removed 4 bases at V and 8 bases at J, leaving 11 bases unmatched. Germline CDR1 is SGHVS and CDR2 is FNYEAQ. CDR3 sequence (DNA): TGTGCCAGCAGCTGGGCCGGGACAGCGGCTGATTCACCCCTCCACTTT. Translated: CASSWAGTAADSPLHF.

The chain links TRBV29-1 to TRBJ2-5, with D perhaps matching TRBD2 (7 bases). The germline gives CDR1 SQVTM, CDR2 ANQGSEA. The CDR3 is 14 amino acids. V was pared by 6 bases and J by 5 bases, with 19 bases between. The CDR3 spells CSVEITGRGETQYF. DNA of the CDR3: TGCAGCGTCGAAATCACAGGGAGGGGGGAGACCCAGTACTTC.

DNA for the CDR3: TGTGCTAGTGGTTCCCTCGGCGCGTTCGACAATGAGCAGTTCTTC. Translating gives CASGSLGAFDNEQFF. The chain couples TRBV12-5 to TRBJ2-1; D is undetermined. The CDR3 consists of 15 residues. CDR1 and CDR2 (germline): LGHNT, FRNRAP. V shed 4 bases and J shed 5 bases, with 15 bases lying between them.

This clonotype was seen a few times. V is TRBV19 and J is TRBJ2-1, with a weak D call TRBD2 (5 bases). This CDR3 comprises 14 residues. Trimming took 4 bases from V and 3 from J, leaving 10 bases between them. CDR1 and CDR2 from the germline V gene are LNHDA and SQIVND (reference sequence). CDR3 nucleotides: TGTGCCAGTAGTACGAGCGGCAACTACAATGAGCAGTTCTTC. Encoded protein: CASSTSGNYNEQFF. Full variable domain (missing parts from reference TRBV19 and TRBJ2-1): DGGITQSPKYLFRKEGQNVTLSCEQNLNHDAMYWYRQDPGQGLRLIYYSQIVNDFQKGDIAEGYSVSREKKESFPLTVTSAQKNPTAFYLCASSTSGNYNEQFFGPGTRLTVL.

This sequence joins TRBV9 and TRBJ2-1; no clear D. Trimming stripped 4 bases from V and 8 bases from J, with 13 bases between. Germline-derived CDR1 and CDR2 are SGDLS and YYNGEE. The CDR3 has 13 residues. The CDR3 DNA reads TGTGCCAGCAGCCCCTATAGTTCCGATGAGCAGTTCTTC. The encoded protein is CASSPYSSDEQFF.

This clonotype came up many times. The rearrangement links TRBV7-2 to TRBJ2-4; tentatively, D is TRBD1 (6 bases). Between the trimmed V and J ends, which lost 5 bases and 3 bases, there was a span of 14 bases. This CDR3 is 15 amino acids long. Per the germline V gene, CDR1 is SGHTA and CDR2 is FQGNSA. The CDR3 region has the DNA TGTGCCAGCAGCCGACCCAACAGGGACAAAAACATTCAGTACTTC. It is translated as CASSRPNRDKNIQYF.

The chain joins TRBV6-2 or TRBV6-3 to TRBJ1-5; D is uncertain. This CDR3 contains 16 residues. Trimming removed 3 bases from V and 1 base from J, with 13 bases in between. Germline V gives CDR1 MNHEY, CDR2 SVGEGT. This CDR3 reads CASSYSRLGSNQPQHF. The CDR3 bases are TGTGCCAGCAGTTATTCTCGGCTGGGGAGCAATCAGCCCCAGCATTTT.

This clonotype has a single count. V is TRBV4-1 and J is TRBJ1-6; D not certain. V was clipped by 3 bases and J by 11 bases, with 5 bases between them. Germline V gene sequence: CDR1 MGHRA, CDR2 YSYEKL. This CDR3 comprises 11 residues. CDR3 in amino acids: CASSHDTPLHF. In DNA form, the CDR3 reads TGCGCCAGCAGCCATGACACACCCCTCCACTTT.

This clonotype was counted only a few times. The rearrangement links TRBV6-1 to TRBJ1-3; D is unresolved. Per the germline V gene, CDR1 is MNHNS and CDR2 is SASEGT. The CDR3 is 16 amino acids. The V end lost 8 bases, the J end lost 3 bases, and 20 bases lay between the germline ends. CDR3 nucleotides: TGTGCCAGCGGACTTCTGGAGGGAAATCGTGGAAACACCATATATTTT. It specifies CASGLLEGNRGNTIYF.

This chain uses TRBV6-2 or TRBV6-3 with TRBJ1-5, with D hard to call. Between the trimmed V and J ends, which lost 0 bases and 9 bases, there was a span of 6 bases. CDR1 is MNHEY and CDR2 is SVGEGT in the germline V gene. The CDR3 runs to 12 residues. CDR3 loop: CASSYSEGPQHF. CDR3 DNA: TGTGCCAGCAGTTACTCGGAGGGGCCCCAGCATTTT.

This clonotype was seen a single time. The chain couples TRBV28 to TRBJ2-7; 7 positions agree with TRBD1. The J segment lost 4 bases and the V segment lost 4 bases, leaving 10 bases of the junction unmatched. CDR3 length: 15 residues. Germline V gene sequence: CDR1 MDHEN, CDR2 SYDVKM. The CDR3 sequence is CASSSTGPRAYEQYV. CDR3 sequence (DNA): TGTGCCAGCAGTTCGACAGGGCCCCGGGCTTACGAGCAGTACGTC.

The V call is TRBV27, the J call TRBJ2-1; the D gene is possibly TRBD1 (6 bases). V was pared by 5 bases and J by 7 bases, with 12 bases between. CDR1 is MNHEY and CDR2 is SMNVEV in the germline V gene (reference sequence). CDR3 length equals 13 residues. The CDR3 bases are TGTGCCAGCAGTCCGAGACAGGCGAATGAGCAGTTCTTC. Encoded protein: CASSPRQANEQFF.

CDR3 nucleotides: TGCGCCAGCAGCCAAGATGGCACTGACAATGAGCAGTTCTTC. This translates into CASSQDGTDNEQFF. The chain couples TRBV4-3 to TRBJ2-1, with D unclear. CDR3 length: 14 residues. From germline, CDR1 is LGHNA and CDR2 YSLEER. V lost 0 bases to trimming and J lost 5 bases, with 8 bases between them.